Below, 30 T cell receptor beta chains from the same sample are listed, as sequenced in a study of T cell responses to AZD1222 COVID-19 vaccine. The repertoire was sequenced with immunoSEQ multiplex PCR; TCRdb's copy has only in-frame clones and lacks some. The sample contains around 130,000 clones, about 93% of which appear only once. The source was peripheral blood, collected on day 0 of AZD1222 vaccination. These receptors were taken from an adult in good health.

This sequence joins TRBV5-1 and TRBJ2-1, with 7 bases lining up with TRBD1. J lost 0 bases, V lost 4 bases, and 4 bases had no gene match. The length of the CDR3 is 15 residues. Germline V gives CDR1 SGHRS, CDR2 YFSETQ. CDR3 sequence (DNA): TGCGCCAGCAGCCCCCGGGACAGCTCCTACAATGAGCAGTTCTTC. Protein sequence: CASSPRDSSYNEQFF. The full variable domain, rest sourced from reference TRBV5-1 and TRBJ2-1, is KAGVTQTPRYLIKTRGQQVTLSCSPISGHRSVSWYQQTPGQGLQFLFEYFSETQRNKGNFPGRFSGRQFSNSRSEMNVSTLELGDSALYLCASSPRDSSYNEQFFGPGTRLTVL.

The chain recombines TRBV6-4 with TRBJ2-3, with 7 bases lining up with TRBD1. Germline CDR1 reads MRHNA; CDR2 reads SNTAGT. This CDR3 has 15 residues. The V gene end was trimmed by 7 bases and the J gene end by 2 bases; junction bases not matched to a gene: 9. The CDR3 DNA is TGTGCCAGCAAAGAGGGGGCGGCCGACACAGATACGCAGTATTTT. Encoded protein: CASKEGAADTDTQYF.

The chain uses TRBV2 and TRBJ1-4; a possible D gene is TRBD1 (5 bases). CDR1 SNHLY and CDR2 FYNNEI come from the germline V gene. This CDR3 region has 15 residues. Trimming took 6 bases from V and 0 from J, leaving 11 bases between them. For the CDR3, the DNA is TGTGCCAGCAGGGGGGACCCCGCAACTAATGAAAAACTGTTTTTT. Its translation is CASRGDPATNEKLFF. Full variable domain (rest looked up from reference TRBV2 and TRBJ1-4): EPEVTQTPSHQVTQMGQEVILRCVPISNHLYFYWYRQILGQKVEFLVSFYNNEISEKSEIFDDQFSVERPDGSNFTLKIRSTKLEDSAMYFCASRGDPATNEKLFFGSGTQLSVL.

This chain connects TRBV18 to TRBJ1-1; 9 bases map to TRBD1. Germline CDR1 reads KGHSH; CDR2 reads LQKENI. J gave up 6 bases and V 3 bases, and 2 bases lay outside the gene matches. This CDR3 is 13 amino acids long. CDR3 region: CASSPGQGSEAFF. The CDR3 DNA follows: TGTGCCAGCTCACCGGGACAGGGCTCTGAAGCTTTCTTT.

The genes are TRBV10-3 and TRBJ1-2; the match to TRBD1 covers 10 bases. The V gene end was trimmed by 6 bases and the J gene end by 8 bases; junction bases not matched to a gene: 12. Germline CDR1 ENHRY, CDR2 SYGVKD. The CDR3 spans 15 residues. CDR3 region: CAISVRDRGVGGYTF. The CDR3 DNA reads as TGTGCCATCAGCGTTAGGGACAGGGGCGTCGGCGGCTACACCTTC.

This clone was recorded once. This chain connects TRBV29-1 to TRBJ2-7; no definite D call. There are 12 residues in the CDR3. V lost 3 bases, J lost 2 bases, and 8 bases lay in between. Per germline, CDR1 SQVTM and CDR2 ANQGSEA. CDR3 region: CSVDGSTYEQYF. The CDR3 DNA reads as TGCAGCGTTGATGGATCTACCTACGAGCAGTACTTC.

The V call is TRBV6-5, the J call TRBJ1-5, with D perhaps TRBD1 (5 bases). CDR3 length: 13 residues. Trimming stripped 5 bases from V and 7 bases from J, with 12 bases between. Germline CDR1 reads MNHEY; CDR2 reads SVGAGI. The CDR3 sequence: CASSRGRAQPQHF. The CDR3 DNA reads TGTGCCAGCAGTCGCGGCAGGGCACAGCCCCAGCATTTT.

This clone was seen a single time. The CDR3 reads CASSWTTGGNYGYTF. In DNA, the CDR3 is TGTGCCAGCAGCTGGACGACAGGAGGCAACTATGGCTACACCTTC. V is TRBV6-5 and J is TRBJ1-2; TRBD1 is a possible D gene (6 bases). Trimming cost V 6 bases and J 2 bases, with 16 bases left between them. Germline CDR1 MNHEY, CDR2 SVGAGI. This CDR3 is built from 15 residues.

The V call is TRBV12-3 or TRBV12-4, the J call TRBJ1-1; D is unclear. The V gene lost 7 bases and the J gene lost 1 base, with 7 bases spanning the gap. CDR3 length: 12 amino acids. This chain's CDR3 is CASTQQNTEAFF. In DNA form, the CDR3 reads TGTGCCAGCACCCAGCAGAACACTGAAGCTTTCTTT.

This clone was detected only once. The chain recombines TRBV6-1 with TRBJ1-5; D is perhaps TRBD1 (5 bases). The CDR3 contains 14 residues. Germline values: CDR1 MNHNS, CDR2 SASEGT. V was shortened by 2 bases and J by 10 bases, with 15 bases between the two germline ends. In DNA form, the CDR3 reads TGTGCCAGCAGTGAAACCGGGGGGATCAACCCCCAGCATTTT. Amino acids: CASSETGGINPQHF.

The chain combines TRBV24-1 with TRBJ2-5; TRBD1 aligns across 7 bases. The CDR3 spans 14 residues. CDR1 and CDR2 from the germline V gene are KGHDR and SFDVKD. V shed 4 bases and J 2 bases; nucleotides not matched to a gene: 3. The DNA for the CDR3 is TGTGCCACCAGTGACGGACAGGAACAAGAGACCCAGTACTTC. This translates into CATSDGQEQETQYF.

With regard to this clone: This sample also contains other DNA sequences that code for the same CDR3. The rearrangement uses TRBV10-3 and TRBJ1-2; no clear D. CDR1 ENHRY and CDR2 SYGVKD come from the germline V gene. This CDR3 contains 11 residues. Deletions cut 0 bases from V and 7 bases from J, with 3 bases between. The CDR3 DNA follows: TGTGCCATCAGTGAGTCAGGTGGCTACACCTTC. As protein: CAISESGGYTF.

Only a few counts were recorded for this clone. This sequence joins TRBV6-1 and TRBJ1-6; D not certain. Trimming shortened V by 3 bases and J by 7 bases, and 13 bases separated the two germline ends. This CDR3 has 15 amino acids. The germline V gene encodes CDR1 MNHNS and CDR2 SASEGT. The CDR3 DNA follows: TGTGCCAGCAGTGAGGTCGCCGGAGGAAATTCACCCCTCCACTTT. Translated, it gives CASSEVAGGNSPLHF.

V and J are TRBV19 and TRBJ1-3; maybe TRBD1 (6 bases). The CDR3 totals 15 residues. Germline V gene sequence: CDR1 LNHDA, CDR2 SQIVND (reference sequence). V was shortened by 7 bases and J by 7 bases, with 20 bases between the two germline ends. In DNA form, the CDR3 reads TGTGCCAGTATTCCGGGACAACGACCCCGGAACACCATATATTTT. It specifies CASIPGQRPRNTIYF.

V gene TRBV6-5 combines with J gene TRBJ1-2, with TRBD1 identical over 7 bases. Per the germline V gene, CDR1 is MNHEY and CDR2 is SVGAGI. The junction had 3 bases not matched to a gene; V was cut back by 2 bases and J by 0 bases. The CDR3 runs 15 residues. The chain's CDR3 is CASSYIQGANYGYTF. The CDR3 coding sequence is TGTGCCAGCAGTTACATCCAGGGGGCTAACTATGGCTACACCTTC.

This chain links TRBV6-2 or TRBV6-3 with TRBJ2-1; 8 nucleotides align to TRBD2. V shed 6 bases, J shed 1 base, and the junction held 11 bases outside the gene matches. Germline lookup yields CDR1 MNHEY and CDR2 SVGEGT. The CDR3 has 17 amino acids. The CDR3: CASSPNKRGSSYNEQFF. In nucleotides, the CDR3 is TGTGCCAGCAGCCCTAATAAGCGGGGGTCATCCTACAATGAGCAGTTCTTC.

The J gene is TRBJ2-3, the V gene TRBV5-1; no clear D. Germline V gene data show CDR1 as SGHRS and CDR2 as YFSETQ. The CDR3 contains 13 residues. V shed 8 bases and J shed 2 bases, with 12 bases lying between them. The CDR3 reads CASNRYSTDTQYF. For the CDR3, the DNA is TGCGCCAGTAACAGATACTCCACAGATACGCAGTATTTT.

This rearrangement joins TRBV10-3 to TRBJ1-2, with D maybe TRBD1 (5 bases). The V gene's germline CDR1 is ENHRY and CDR2 SYGVKD. The CDR3 consists of 11 residues. The germline V and J ends were trimmed by 6 bases and 5 bases, with 7 bases remaining between them. CDR3 sequence: CAIRQGYGYTF. DNA of the CDR3: TGTGCCATCAGGCAGGGATATGGCTACACCTTC.

V is TRBV5-6 and J is TRBJ2-7; D unresolved. The ends were cut back, 3 bases at V and 4 bases at J, with 8 bases in the middle. This CDR3 region has 12 residues. CDR1 and CDR2 from the germline V gene are SGHDT and YYEEEE. CDR3 amino acids: CASSSRAYEQYF. In nucleotides, the CDR3 is TGTGCCAGCAGCTCTAGGGCGTACGAGCAGTACTTC.

CDR3: CASSFLPGRDSPLHF. CDR3 bases: TGTGCCAGCAGTTTCCTTCCAGGGAGGGATTCACCCCTCCACTTT. The chain carries TRBV6-5 and TRBJ1-6, with D possibly being TRBD1 (5 bases). Germline CDR1 is MNHEY and CDR2 is SVGAGI. V lost 4 bases to trimming and J lost 8 bases, with 15 bases between them. The CDR3 consists of 15 residues.

About this clone: One end of the junction varies from germline; a read error may be responsible. The chain couples TRBV2 to TRBJ2-3; D not resolved. Germline V CDR1 and CDR2: SNHLY, FYNNEI. The CDR3 loop spans 13 amino acids. DNA for the CDR3: TGTGCCAGCAGTGAAGCCGAGAGTGTAGGGTTGAATTTT. This translates into CASSEAESVGLNF.

This rearrangement joins TRBV2 to TRBJ1-1; 7 nucleotides match TRBD1. Germline CDR1 reads SNHLY; CDR2 reads FYNNEI. The CDR3 is 14 residues long. The ends lost 7 bases at V and 4 bases at J; junction bases unmatched: 9. CDR3 coding DNA: TGTGCCAGCAAGATGGGACAGAGGAGCACTGAAGCTTTCTTT. Translation: CASKMGQRSTEAFF.

The V gene is TRBV3-1 (or the pseudogene TRBV3-2), the J gene TRBJ2-1; unclear D gene. The V end lost 3 bases, the J end lost 1 base, and 7 bases lay between the germline ends. Looked up from germline, CDR1 is LGHDT and CDR2 is YNNKEL (reference sequence). The CDR3 has 14 residues. The CDR3 protein is CASSHRNSYNEQFF. In nucleotides, the CDR3 is TGTGCCAGCAGCCACCGAAATTCCTACAATGAGCAGTTCTTC.

J is TRBJ1-4 and V is TRBV19; TRBD1 is a possible D gene (6 bases). Germline V gene sequence: CDR1 LNHDA, CDR2 SQIVND (reference sequence). Deletions cut 5 bases from V and 10 bases from J, with 17 bases between. This CDR3 contains 14 residues. The CDR3 reads CASSVGDTFGKLFF. DNA of the CDR3: TGTGCCAGTAGTGTTGGGGACACCTTTGGAAAACTGTTTTTT.

This clone appeared a single time. The chain combines TRBV27 with TRBJ2-2; D call uncertain. From germline, CDR1 is MNHEY and CDR2 SMNVEV (reference sequence). Trimming left V 0 bases short and J 7 bases short, with 6 bases between. The CDR3 runs to 13 residues. As DNA, the CDR3 is TGTGCCAGCAGTTTATCGGTCGACGGGGAGCTGTTTTTT. It yields the protein CASSLSVDGELFF.

This chain links TRBV15 with TRBJ2-1, with 7 positions matching TRBD1. Germline trimming cut 1 base from V and 4 bases from J; bases unmatched to any gene: 10. Germline V gene sequence: CDR1 LNHNV, CDR2 YYDKDF (reference sequence). CDR3 length: 17 residues. The CDR3 here is CATSRGPGTEVYNEQFF. The CDR3, as DNA: TGTGCCACCAGCAGAGGTCCCGGGACAGAAGTTTACAATGAGCAGTTCTTC. Full variable domain (remainder filled in from reference TRBV15 and TRBJ2-1): DAMVIQNPRYQVTQFGKPVTLSCSQTLNHNVMYWYQQKSSQAPKLLFHYYDKDFNNEADTPDNFQSRRPNTSFCFLDIRSPGLGDTAMYLCATSRGPGTEVYNEQFFGPGTRLTVL.

V usage is TRBV27 and J usage is TRBJ2-1, with 7 bases fitting TRBD1. The CDR3 has 16 amino acids. Unmatched junction bases numbered 13, after V lost 8 bases and J lost 3 bases. Germline values: CDR1 MNHEY, CDR2 SMNVEV (reference sequence). CDR3 sequence reads: CASGKLQGMGYNEQFF. In DNA form, the CDR3 reads TGTGCCAGCGGAAAACTACAGGGGATGGGCTACAATGAGCAGTTCTTC.

The V call is TRBV19, the J call TRBJ1-4; no firm D call. This CDR3 region has 15 residues. Deletions cut 4 bases from V and 4 bases from J, with 13 bases between. Germline assignment: CDR1 LNHDA and CDR2 SQIVND (reference sequence). The CDR3 protein is CASSRWASSNEKLFF. As DNA, the CDR3 is TGTGCCAGTAGTAGGTGGGCGTCAAGTAATGAAAAACTGTTTTTT.

V is TRBV4-1 and J is TRBJ1-1; tentatively, D is TRBD1 (6 bases). The CDR3 is 15 amino acids. Germline CDR1 and CDR2: MGHRA and YSYEKL. Trimming removed 1 base at V and 6 bases at J, with 15 bases between. CDR3: CASSQAGQGRSEAFF. The CDR3 DNA is TGCGCCAGCAGCCAAGCCGGGCAGGGGCGATCTGAAGCTTTCTTT.

The chain recombines TRBV19 with TRBJ2-7; D might be TRBD1 (5 bases). This CDR3 spans 14 amino acids. The V gene lost 1 base and the J gene lost 6 bases, with 13 bases spanning the gap. From germline, CDR1 is LNHDA and CDR2 SQIVND (reference sequence). CDR3 sequence (DNA): TGTGCCAGTAGTATAGTAGGCAGGGATAGCGAGCAGTACTTC. Its protein is CASSIVGRDSEQYF. The full variable domain, with the rest looked up from reference TRBV19 and TRBJ2-7, is DGGITQSPKYLFRKEGQNVTLSCEQNLNHDAMYWYRQDPGQGLRLIYYSQIVNDFQKGDIAEGYSVSREKKESFPLTVTSAQKNPTAFYLCASSIVGRDSEQYFGPGTRLTVT.